Listed below are T cell receptor beta chains from one sample, sequenced in a study of T cell responses to AZD1222 COVID-19 vaccine. Here immunoSEQ multiplex PCR was the method, and the copy in TCRdb shows in-frame clones only, minus some. Among about 100,000 clones, around 94% were seen once, and the ten largest hold 2.2%. Sequences were derived from peripheral blood, sampled on day 0 of AZD1222 vaccination. Receptor source: an adult in good health. Both conserved end residues are part of each CDR3. A D gene is named only where the DNA matches it firmly.

j_gene	d_gene	v_gene	CDR3aa
TRBJ2-1	TRBD2	TRBV11-2	CASSLRTSAYNEQFF
TRBJ1-2	NA	TRBV7-9	CASSLERLNYGYTF
TRBJ2-1	TRBD2	TRBV4-1	CASSQDGAGGGEQFF
TRBJ1-1	NA	TRBV11-3	CASSLAWDPGFPAFF
TRBJ1-3	TRBD1	TRBV7-3	CASSLGDRGSGNTIYF
TRBJ2-3	TRBD2	TRBV7-3	CASSSFTGGARTQYF
TRBJ1-3	NA	TRBV2	CASRTGSPSGNTIYF
TRBJ1-4	NA	TRBV7-2	CASTLTDTKDSVGEKLFF
TRBJ1-1	TRBD1	TRBV7-9	CASSSGQGRNTEAFF
TRBJ2-1	NA	TRBV3-1/TRBV3-2	CASSPRRNEQFF
TRBJ1-2	NA	TRBV13	CASSSRQSIWYGYTF
TRBJ1-2	NA	TRBV19	CASSIDWRDHYGYTF
TRBJ1-2	NA	TRBV5-1	CASSTGRNYGYTF
TRBJ1-2	NA	TRBV2	CARVRGANYGYTF
TRBJ1-2	NA	TRBV19	CASSNYYRDSNYGYTF
TRBJ2-3	NA	TRBV12-3/TRBV12-4	CASSFFGTDTQYF
TRBJ2-7	NA	TRBV9	CASSVAGTYEQYF
TRBJ2-3	TRBD1	TRBV5-1	CASSSNYRGRTDTQYF
TRBJ1-2	TRBD1	TRBV30	CAWRATGAYGYTF
TRBJ1-5	TRBD1	TRBV5-5	CASSRQLGQGYQPQHF
TRBJ1-1	NA	TRBV19	CASSIHGPSTEAFF
TRBJ2-3	NA	TRBV9	CASSVGDTQYF
TRBJ2-7	NA	TRBV6-4	CASRPLKHGTPRYEQYF
TRBJ1-1	NA	TRBV7-8	CASSLAPGERTEAFF
TRBJ1-1	NA	TRBV6-5	CASSPLTVTEAFF
TRBJ2-1	TRBD2	TRBV5-1	CASSFEGTGGWQFF
TRBJ2-7	TRBD2	TRBV27	CASSQTSGAYEQYF
TRBJ1-3	NA	TRBV12-5	CASLWRELSGNTTIYF
TRBJ1-1	NA	TRBV15	CATSRDRTPGTEAFF
TRBJ1-1	TRBD1	TRBV11-3	CASSWDRHEAFF
TRBJ1-1	NA	TRBV19	CATCDRQNTEAFF
TRBJ1-4	NA	TRBV2	CASSEGVSTATNEKLFF
TRBJ1-5	TRBD1	TRBV15	CATSRWTGGMNQPQHF
TRBJ1-2	NA	TRBV5-6	CASSLYNGYTF
TRBJ2-1	NA	TRBV7-9	CASSLVSGAVEQFF
TRBJ1-2	TRBD1	TRBV5-6	CASSFWTGVNTHYGYTF
TRBJ2-7	NA	TRBV2	CASSEASVAVYEQYF
TRBJ1-2	NA	TRBV4-3	CASSQDFGEPRGYTF
TRBJ1-6	NA	TRBV14	CASSQGAGSSYNSPLHF
TRBJ2-7	TRBD2	TRBV6-4	CASSESGAGVDEQYF
TRBJ2-7	TRBD1	TRBV7-3	CASSTRDREMHEQYF
TRBJ1-1	NA	TRBV7-6	CASRTWTNTEAFF
TRBJ1-3	TRBD1	TRBV28	CASSTGVRQGNTIYF
TRBJ1-2	NA	TRBV3-1/TRBV3-2	CASSQDPAETGVVPNYGYTF
TRBJ2-1	TRBD2	TRBV5-1	CASSPAGVSYNEQFF
TRBJ2-7	TRBD1	TRBV4-1	CASSQGLGQGPYEQYF
TRBJ2-7	NA	TRBV10-1	CASSEGGVSYEQYF
TRBJ2-2	TRBD2	TRBV6-4	CATGLAGGNTGELFF
TRBJ1-1	TRBD1	TRBV27	CASSWAGGPEAFF
TRBJ1-1	NA	TRBV6-5	CASSYSSGADLTEAFF